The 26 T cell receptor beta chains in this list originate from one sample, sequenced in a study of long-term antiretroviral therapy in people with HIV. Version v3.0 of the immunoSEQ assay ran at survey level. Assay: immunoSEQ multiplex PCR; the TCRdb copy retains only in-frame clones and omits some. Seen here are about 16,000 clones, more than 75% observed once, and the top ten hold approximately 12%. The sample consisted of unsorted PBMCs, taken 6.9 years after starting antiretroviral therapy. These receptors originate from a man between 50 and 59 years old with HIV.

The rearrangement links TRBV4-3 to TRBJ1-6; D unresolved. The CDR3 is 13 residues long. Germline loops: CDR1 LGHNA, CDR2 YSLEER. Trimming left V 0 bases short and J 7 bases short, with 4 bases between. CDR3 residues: CASSQDGNSPLHF. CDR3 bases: TGCGCCAGCAGCCAAGACGGGAATTCACCCCTCCACTTT.

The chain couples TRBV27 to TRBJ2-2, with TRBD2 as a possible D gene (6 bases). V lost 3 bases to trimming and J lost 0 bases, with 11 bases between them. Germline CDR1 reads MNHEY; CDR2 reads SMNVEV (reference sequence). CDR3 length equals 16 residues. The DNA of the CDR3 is TGTGCCAGCAGTTTTAGTAGCGGAGCGAACACCGGGGAGCTGTTTTTT. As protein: CASSFSSGANTGELFF.

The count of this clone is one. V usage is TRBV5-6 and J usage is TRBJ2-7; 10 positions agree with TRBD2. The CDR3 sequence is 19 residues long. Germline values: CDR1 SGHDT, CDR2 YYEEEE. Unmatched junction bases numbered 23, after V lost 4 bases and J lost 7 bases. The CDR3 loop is CASSLGGRSSGRRRGEQYF. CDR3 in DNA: TGTGCCAGCAGCCTGGGGGGTAGGTCTAGCGGGAGAAGAAGGGGTGAGCAGTACTTC.

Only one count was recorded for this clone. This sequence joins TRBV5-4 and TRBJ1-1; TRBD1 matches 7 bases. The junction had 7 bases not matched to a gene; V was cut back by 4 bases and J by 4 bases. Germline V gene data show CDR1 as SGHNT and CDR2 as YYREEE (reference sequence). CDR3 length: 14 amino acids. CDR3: CASSQQGQGTEAFF. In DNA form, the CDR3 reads TGTGCCAGCAGCCAACAGGGGCAGGGCACTGAAGCTTTCTTT.

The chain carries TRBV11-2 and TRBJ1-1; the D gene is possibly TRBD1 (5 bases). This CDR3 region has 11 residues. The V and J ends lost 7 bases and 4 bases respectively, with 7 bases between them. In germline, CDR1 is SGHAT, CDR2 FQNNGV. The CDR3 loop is CASTQGTEAFF. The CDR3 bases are TGTGCCAGCACCCAGGGCACTGAAGCTTTCTTT.

The CDR3 DNA is TGCAGCGCCCGCCTCGCGACAGATACGCAGTATTTT. Translating it yields CSARLATDTQYF. V is TRBV29-1 and J is TRBJ2-3, with D hard to call. Per germline, CDR1 SQVTM and CDR2 ANQGSEA. The CDR3 consists of 12 residues. V lost 7 bases and J lost 3, with 11 bases in between.

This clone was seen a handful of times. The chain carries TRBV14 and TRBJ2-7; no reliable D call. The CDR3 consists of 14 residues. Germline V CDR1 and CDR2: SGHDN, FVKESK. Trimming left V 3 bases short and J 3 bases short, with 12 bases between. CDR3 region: CASSQSQGFYEQYF. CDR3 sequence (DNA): TGTGCCAGCAGCCAGAGCCAAGGATTCTACGAGCAGTACTTC.

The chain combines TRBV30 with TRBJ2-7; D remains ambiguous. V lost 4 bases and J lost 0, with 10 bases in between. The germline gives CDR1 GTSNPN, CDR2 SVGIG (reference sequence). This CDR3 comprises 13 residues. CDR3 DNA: TGTGCCTGGAAGAATACTTACTCCTACGAGCAGTACTTC. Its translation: CAWKNTYSYEQYF.

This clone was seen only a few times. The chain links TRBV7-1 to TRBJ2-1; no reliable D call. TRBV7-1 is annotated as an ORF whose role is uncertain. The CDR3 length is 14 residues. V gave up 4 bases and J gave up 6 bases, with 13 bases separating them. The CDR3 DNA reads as TGTGCCAGCAGCTTAACAGCCCCGGGCAATGAGCAGTTCTTC. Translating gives CASSLTAPGNEQFF.

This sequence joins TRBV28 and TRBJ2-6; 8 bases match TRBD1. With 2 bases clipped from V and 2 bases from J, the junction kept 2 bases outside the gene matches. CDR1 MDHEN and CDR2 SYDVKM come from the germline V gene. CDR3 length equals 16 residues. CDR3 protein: CASSLLDRAGANVLTF. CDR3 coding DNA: TGTGCCAGCAGTTTACTGGACAGGGCTGGGGCCAACGTCCTGACTTTC.

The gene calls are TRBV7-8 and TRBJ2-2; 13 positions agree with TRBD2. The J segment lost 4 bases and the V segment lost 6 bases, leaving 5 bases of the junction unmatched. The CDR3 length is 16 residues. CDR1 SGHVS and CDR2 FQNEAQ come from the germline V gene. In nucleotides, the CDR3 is TGTGCCAGCAGATTGGGACTAGCGGGGTCCACCGGGGAGCTGTTTTTT. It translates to CASRLGLAGSTGELFF.

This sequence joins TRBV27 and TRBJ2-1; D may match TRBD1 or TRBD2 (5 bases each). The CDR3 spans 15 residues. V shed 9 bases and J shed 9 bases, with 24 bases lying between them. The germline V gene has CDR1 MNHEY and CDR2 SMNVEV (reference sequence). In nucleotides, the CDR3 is TGTGCCAGTTCTCCCCGGGACCCCCGTGGAGGTGAGCAGTTCTTC. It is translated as CASSPRDPRGGEQFF.

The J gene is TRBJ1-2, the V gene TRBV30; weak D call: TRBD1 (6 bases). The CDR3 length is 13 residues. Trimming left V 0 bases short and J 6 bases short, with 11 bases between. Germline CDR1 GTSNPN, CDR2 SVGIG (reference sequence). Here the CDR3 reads CAWSVGGADGYTF. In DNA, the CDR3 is TGTGCCTGGAGTGTAGGGGGGGCAGATGGCTACACCTTC.

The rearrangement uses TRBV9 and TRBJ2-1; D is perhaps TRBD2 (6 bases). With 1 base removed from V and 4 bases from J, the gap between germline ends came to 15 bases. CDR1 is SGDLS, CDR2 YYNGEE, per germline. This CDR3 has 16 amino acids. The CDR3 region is CASSVSGSTVYNEQFF. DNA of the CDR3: TGTGCCAGCAGCGTATCCGGGAGTACTGTGTACAATGAGCAGTTCTTC.

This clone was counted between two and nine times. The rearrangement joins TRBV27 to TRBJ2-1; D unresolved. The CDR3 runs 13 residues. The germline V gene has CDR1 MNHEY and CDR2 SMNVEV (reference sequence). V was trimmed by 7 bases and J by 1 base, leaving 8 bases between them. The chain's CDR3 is CASTHRSYNEQFF. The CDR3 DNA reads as TGTGCCAGCACCCACAGATCCTACAATGAGCAGTTCTTC.

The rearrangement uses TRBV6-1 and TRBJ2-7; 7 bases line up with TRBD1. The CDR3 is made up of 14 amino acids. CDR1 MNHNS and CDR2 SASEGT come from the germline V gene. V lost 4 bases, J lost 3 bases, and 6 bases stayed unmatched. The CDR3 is CASSAGTVHYEQYF. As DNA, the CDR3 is TGTGCCAGCAGTGCCGGGACAGTACACTACGAGCAGTACTTC.

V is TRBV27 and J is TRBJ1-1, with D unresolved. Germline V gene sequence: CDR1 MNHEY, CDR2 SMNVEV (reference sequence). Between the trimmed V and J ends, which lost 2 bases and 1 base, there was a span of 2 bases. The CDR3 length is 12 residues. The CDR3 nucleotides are TGTGCCAGCAGTTTAGGGAACACTGAAGCTTTCTTT. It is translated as CASSLGNTEAFF.

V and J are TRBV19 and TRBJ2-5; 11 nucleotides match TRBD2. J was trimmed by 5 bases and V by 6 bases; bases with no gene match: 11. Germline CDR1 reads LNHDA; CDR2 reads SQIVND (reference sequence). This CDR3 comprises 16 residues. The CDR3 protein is CASRAPLTSGMETQYF. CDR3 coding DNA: TGTGCCAGTAGAGCCCCCCTGACTAGCGGGATGGAGACCCAGTACTTC.

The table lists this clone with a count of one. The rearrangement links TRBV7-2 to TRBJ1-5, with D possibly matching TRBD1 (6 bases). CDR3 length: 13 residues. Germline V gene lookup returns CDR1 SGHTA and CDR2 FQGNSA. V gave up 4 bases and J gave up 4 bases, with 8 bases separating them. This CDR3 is CASSYQGNQPQHF. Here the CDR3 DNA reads TGTGCCAGCAGCTACCAGGGGAATCAGCCCCAGCATTTT.

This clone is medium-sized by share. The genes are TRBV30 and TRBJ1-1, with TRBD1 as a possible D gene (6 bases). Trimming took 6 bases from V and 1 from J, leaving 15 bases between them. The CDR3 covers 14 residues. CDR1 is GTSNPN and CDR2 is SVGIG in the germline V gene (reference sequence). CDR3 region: CACEGGLGNTEAFF. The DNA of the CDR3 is TGTGCCTGTGAGGGGGGCCTAGGGAACACTGAAGCTTTCTTT.

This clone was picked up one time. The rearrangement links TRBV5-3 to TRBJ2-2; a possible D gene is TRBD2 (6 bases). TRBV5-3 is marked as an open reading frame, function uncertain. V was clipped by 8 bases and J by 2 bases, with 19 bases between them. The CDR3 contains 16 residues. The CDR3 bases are TGTGCCAGGAGAAGAGAGGGGACTCTCAACACCGGGGAGCTGTTTTTT. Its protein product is CARRREGTLNTGELFF.

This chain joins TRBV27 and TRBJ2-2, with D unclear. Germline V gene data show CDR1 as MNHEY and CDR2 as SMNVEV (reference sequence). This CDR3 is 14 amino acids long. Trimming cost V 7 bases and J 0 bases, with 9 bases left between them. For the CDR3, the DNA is TGTGCCAGCACCCCGGAGTCGAACACCGGGGAGCTGTTTTTT. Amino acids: CASTPESNTGELFF.

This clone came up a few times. In DNA form, the CDR3 reads TGCGCCAGCAGCCAGGTTCGGAATGAGCAGTTCTTC. Its protein product is CASSQVRNEQFF. The chain couples TRBV4-1 to TRBJ2-1; the D is unclear. V gave up 3 bases and J gave up 7 bases, with 7 bases separating them. Germline CDR1 MGHRA, CDR2 YSYEKL. This CDR3 is 12 amino acids long.

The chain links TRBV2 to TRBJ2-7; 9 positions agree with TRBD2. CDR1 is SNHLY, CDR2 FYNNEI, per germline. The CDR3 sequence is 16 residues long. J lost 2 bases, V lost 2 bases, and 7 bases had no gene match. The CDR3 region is CASSEPLAGFPYEQYF. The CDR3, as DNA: TGTGCCAGCAGTGAACCCCTAGCGGGATTTCCCTACGAGCAGTACTTC.

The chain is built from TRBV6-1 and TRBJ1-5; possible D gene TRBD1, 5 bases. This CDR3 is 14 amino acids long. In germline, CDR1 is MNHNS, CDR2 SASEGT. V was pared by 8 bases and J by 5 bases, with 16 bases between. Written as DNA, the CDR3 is TGTGCCAGCCGAGGGGTACAAGAGGATCAGCCCCAGCATTTT. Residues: CASRGVQEDQPQHF.

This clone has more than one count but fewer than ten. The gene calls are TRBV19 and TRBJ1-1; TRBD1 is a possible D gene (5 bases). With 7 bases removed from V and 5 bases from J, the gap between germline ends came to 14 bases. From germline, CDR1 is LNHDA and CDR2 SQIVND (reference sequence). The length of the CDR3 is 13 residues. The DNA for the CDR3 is TGTGCCAGTACGACGGGGGGAAGGACTGAAGCTTTCTTT. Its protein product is CASTTGGRTEAFF.